The 32 T cell receptor beta chains listed next were all sequenced from one sample in a study of T-cell reconstitution after alpha-beta-depleted transplantation in children. Unique molecular identifiers were used to barcode this TCRbeta library. TCRdb independently ran MiXCR on the PCR reads; one entry per CDR3 protein. The table includes roughly 590,000 distinct CDR3 sequences, 16% detected once. The specimen comprised PBMCs from the stem cell graft donor, sampled from the stem cell graft. These receptors were collected from a human donor who donated a stem cell graft to a child with acute myeloid leukemia.

V and J are TRBV12-3 or TRBV12-4 and TRBJ1-2; unclear D gene. The CDR3 totals 13 residues. The V and J ends lost 2 bases and 8 bases respectively, with 12 bases between them. The CDR3 sequence is CASSLTGPKGYTF. CDR3 nucleotide sequence: TGTGCCAGCAGTTTAACTGGACCCAAGGGCTACACCTTC.

V gene TRBV6-2 or TRBV6-3 combines with J gene TRBJ2-7; D possibly uses TRBD1 or TRBD2 (5 bases each). V was pared by 6 bases and J by 2 bases, with 20 bases between. The CDR3 covers 16 residues. Germline CDR1 reads MNHEY; CDR2 reads SVGEGT. This chain's CDR3 is CASSPGQMAPAYEQYF. The CDR3 DNA is TGTGCCAGCAGCCCGGGGCAGATGGCCCCAGCCTACGAGCAGTACTTC.

This clonotype was seen ten or more times. This likely comes from a read error, as the CDR3 has no conserved phenylalanine or tryptophan at its end. Because the CDR3's place on the DNA is in doubt, the DNA is left out and the CDR3 is given as listed by TCRdb. The chain has TRBV20-1 and TRBJ2-3; TRBD2 is the table's D call and was not checked against the DNA. Germline CDR1 and CDR2: DFQATT and SNEGSKA (reference sequence). The CDR3 length is 12 residues, termini included. The CDR3 sequence: CSARPRLAGVMV.

This clonotype was seen ten or more times. V is TRBV5-5 and J is TRBJ1-3, with D unresolved. Between the trimmed V and J ends, which lost 4 bases and 0 bases, there was a span of 8 bases. The germline V gene encodes CDR1 SGHKS and CDR2 YYEKEE (reference sequence). The CDR3 covers 14 residues. The CDR3 loop is CASSDVISGNTIYF. The CDR3 nucleotides read TGTGCCAGCAGCGATGTCATCTCTGGAAACACCATATATTTT.

This clonotype was recorded at least ten times. J is TRBJ1-2 and V is TRBV20-1; D unclear. This CDR3 comprises 14 residues. V lost 0 bases and J 2 bases, leaving 10 bases between the germline ends. CDR1 and CDR2 from the germline V gene are DFQATT and SNEGSKA (reference sequence). In nucleotides, the CDR3 is TGCAGTGCTAGAGAAGAGGGCGGGAACTATGGCTACACCTTC. This gives the protein CSAREEGGNYGYTF.

This clonotype was counted ten times or more. The chain combines TRBV29-1 with TRBJ2-3, with unresolved D. CDR1 SQVTM and CDR2 ANQGSEA come from the germline V gene. V was clipped by 7 bases and J by 0 bases, with 14 bases between them. This CDR3 has 14 residues. The CDR3 region is CSARESASTDTQYF. CDR3 bases: TGCAGCGCCCGAGAGAGCGCTAGCACAGATACGCAGTATTTT.

A few counts support this clonotype. The chain has TRBV20-1 and TRBJ2-1; 7 bases are shared with TRBD2. Germline V gene sequence: CDR1 DFQATT, CDR2 SNEGSKA (reference sequence). There are 15 residues in the CDR3. V was pared by 4 bases and J by 3 bases, with 9 bases of the junction left unmatched. The CDR3 loop is CSAKNAGDLYNEQFF. CDR3 bases: TGCAGTGCTAAAAACGCGGGGGACCTCTACAATGAGCAGTTCTTC.

This chain joins TRBV9 and TRBJ1-4; D unclear. Germline CDR1 SGDLS, CDR2 YYNGEE. The CDR3 spans 15 residues. Between the trimmed V and J ends, which lost 0 bases and 5 bases, there was a span of 11 bases. The CDR3 protein is CASSVGGVGNEKLFF. The CDR3 DNA reads as TGTGCCAGCAGCGTAGGGGGAGTTGGAAATGAAAAACTGTTTTTT.

Ten or more counts support this clonotype. The rearrangement joins TRBV20-1 to TRBJ2-3; 7 positions match TRBD1. CDR3 length equals 15 residues. The J segment lost 2 bases and the V segment lost 3 bases, leaving 8 bases of the junction unmatched. Germline CDR1 and CDR2: DFQATT and SNEGSKA (reference sequence). The CDR3 nucleotides read TGCAGTGCTAGCCTGGACAGGTGGGACACAGATACGCAGTATTTT. Translated: CSASLDRWDTDTQYF.

The chain is built from TRBV25-1 and TRBJ1-2, with D maybe TRBD1 (6 bases). The CDR3 covers 15 residues. Trimming removed 2 bases at V and 4 bases at J, with 14 bases between. CDR1 MGHDK and CDR2 SYGVNS come from the germline V gene. This CDR3 is CASSEDKRGLYGYTF. The CDR3 coding sequence is TGTGCCAGCAGTGAAGATAAACGGGGGCTCTATGGCTACACCTTC.

The chain employs TRBV12-3 or TRBV12-4 and TRBJ1-4; D gene uncertain. With 6 bases removed from V and 1 base from J, the gap between germline ends came to 12 bases. This CDR3 is 15 amino acids long. CDR3 DNA: TGTGCCAGCAGCCCTCGAGACGGAACTAATGAAAAACTGTTTTTT. Amino acid sequence: CASSPRDGTNEKLFF.

This clonotype was recorded many times. This chain links TRBV20-1 with TRBJ1-1; 7 nucleotides match TRBD1. The J segment lost 7 bases and the V segment lost 7 bases, leaving 9 bases of the junction unmatched. Germline CDR1 DFQATT, CDR2 SNEGSKA (reference sequence). The CDR3 has 12 residues. The CDR3 DNA reads TGCAGTGGTACCAGACAGGGTGATGAAGCTTTCTTT. Its protein product is CSGTRQGDEAFF.

A note on this clonotype: A clone one base away is much larger, so this may be a read error. The rearrangement joins TRBV24-1 to TRBJ2-1; no definite D call. Germline assignment: CDR1 KGHDR and CDR2 SFDVKD. V gave up 7 bases and J gave up 4 bases, with 7 bases separating them. The CDR3 consists of 12 residues. In nucleotides, the CDR3 is TGTGCCACCAGCCGTGGGTACAATGAGCAGTTCTTC. Amino acids: CATSRGYNEQFF.

This clonotype came up a few times. This rearrangement joins TRBV7-2 to TRBJ2-3; D is ambiguous. Per the germline V gene, CDR1 is SGHTA and CDR2 is FQGNSA. The CDR3 is made up of 13 amino acids. The V end was cut by 4 bases, the J end by 8 bases, with 13 bases between. This chain's CDR3 is CASSSGLSATQYF. CDR3 bases: TGTGCCAGCAGCTCTGGGCTATCCGCTACGCAGTATTTT.

This chain uses TRBV7-9 with TRBJ2-7, with 7 bases fitting TRBD1. Trimming at V came to 5 bases and at J to 4 bases, leaving 5 bases not matched to a gene. CDR1 SEHNR and CDR2 FQNEAQ come from the germline V gene (reference sequence). This CDR3 contains 13 residues. The CDR3 DNA is TGTGCCAGCAGCGAAGGGACAGATTACGAGCAGTACTTC. This gives the protein CASSEGTDYEQYF.

This clonotype has ten or more counts. The chain has TRBV10-3 and TRBJ1-6; maybe TRBD1 (5 bases). With 11 bases removed from V and 6 bases from J, the gap between germline ends came to 11 bases. The CDR3 is 12 residues long. Germline V gene sequence: CDR1 ENHRY, CDR2 SYGVKD. CDR3 in amino acids: CASQGINSPLHF. In DNA, the CDR3 is TGTGCCTCGCAGGGTATTAATTCACCCCTCCACTTT.

V and J are TRBV6-5 and TRBJ2-5; D is perhaps TRBD1 (5 bases). The CDR3 is 14 residues long. V was trimmed by 1 base and J by 5 bases, leaving 11 bases between them. The V gene's germline CDR1 is MNHEY and CDR2 SVGAGI. The CDR3 spells CASSYFNRRETQYF. The CDR3 DNA sequence: TGTGCCAGCAGTTACTTCAACAGGCGGGAGACCCAGTACTTC.

Of note for this clonotype: Given a much more abundant clone one base away, this may be a read error. The chain links TRBV5-1 to TRBJ2-1; D remains unclear. V lost 0 bases to trimming and J lost 7 bases, with 5 bases between them. The CDR3 covers 12 residues. Germline-derived CDR1 and CDR2 are SGHRS and YFSETQ. The CDR3: CASSLAKNEQFF. The CDR3 region has the DNA TGCGCCAGCAGCTTGGCCAAGAATGAGCAGTTCTTC.

V and J are TRBV4-3 and TRBJ1-1, with D maybe TRBD1 (6 bases). This CDR3 comprises 14 residues. Germline V gene data show CDR1 as LGHNA and CDR2 as YSLEER. V dropped 5 bases and J dropped 0 bases, with 10 bases sitting between them. In DNA, the CDR3 is TGCGCCAGCAGCGCCGGACAGATGAACACTGAAGCTTTCTTT. Translating it yields CASSAGQMNTEAFF.

This clonotype was detected a few times. The chain recombines TRBV20-1 with TRBJ1-1; D unresolved. V shed 2 bases and J shed 4 bases, with 11 bases lying between them. Germline-derived CDR1 and CDR2 are DFQATT and SNEGSKA (reference sequence). The length of the CDR3 is 13 residues. CDR3 nucleotide sequence: TGCAGTGCTAGACCCGGGTGGGTCACTGAAGCTTTCTTT. Translation: CSARPGWVTEAFF.

This clonotype was detected a few times. The rearrangement uses TRBV9 and TRBJ2-2; D is possibly TRBD1 (6 bases). The CDR3 runs to 15 residues. CDR1 is SGDLS and CDR2 is YYNGEE in the germline V gene. Trimming took 2 bases from V and 3 from J, leaving 11 bases between them. CDR3 residues: CASSVGQPYTGELFF. The CDR3 DNA sequence: TGTGCCAGCAGCGTCGGACAGCCTTACACCGGGGAGCTGTTTTTT.

This clonotype was observed a few times. This chain links TRBV6-5 with TRBJ2-3; TRBD1 might be the D (6 bases). V gave up 0 bases and J gave up 5 bases, with 12 bases separating them. The CDR3 consists of 15 residues. CDR1 MNHEY and CDR2 SVGAGI come from the germline V gene. Written as DNA, the CDR3 is TGTGCCAGCAGTTACTCGAACAGGGAGAGAGATACGCAGTATTTT. Protein sequence: CASSYSNRERDTQYF.

The rearrangement uses TRBV5-1 and TRBJ2-1; 8 bases are a match to TRBD2. The CDR3 length is 16 residues. V shed 4 bases, J shed 5 bases, and the junction held 11 bases outside the gene matches. Germline assignment: CDR1 SGHRS and CDR2 YFSETQ. CDR3 in amino acids: CASSVLGAGADNEQFF. The DNA of the CDR3 is TGCGCCAGCAGCGTCCTGGGAGCGGGGGCCGACAATGAGCAGTTCTTC.

The rearrangement uses TRBV4-3 and TRBJ1-1; a possible D gene is TRBD1 (5 bases). The germline V gene has CDR1 LGHNA and CDR2 YSLEER. The CDR3 runs 14 residues. V lost 0 bases to trimming and J lost 5 bases, with 10 bases between them. The CDR3 sequence: CASSQDREGTEAFF. The CDR3 bases are TGCGCCAGCAGCCAAGATAGAGAGGGGACTGAAGCTTTCTTT.

The J gene is TRBJ1-1, the V gene TRBV7-9; D remains ambiguous. Germline V gene lookup returns CDR1 SEHNR and CDR2 FQNEAQ (reference sequence). V was trimmed by 4 bases and J by 5 bases, leaving 11 bases between them. This CDR3 is 13 amino acids long. CDR3 nucleotides: TGTGCCAGCAGCTCAGGACGGCGGACTGAAGCTTTCTTT. Translation: CASSSGRRTEAFF.

This clonotype was recorded many times. The V gene is TRBV20-1, the J gene TRBJ1-4; 9 bases are a match to TRBD1. V trimming: 4 bases; J trimming: 5 bases; junction bases outside the gene matches: 5. The CDR3 covers 14 residues. Germline CDR1 is DFQATT and CDR2 is SNEGSKA (reference sequence). CDR3 nucleotide sequence: TGCAGTGCTACGGGACAGGGTTACAATGAAAAACTGTTTTTT. Its translation: CSATGQGYNEKLFF.

This clonotype was seen only a few times. V and J are TRBV20-1 and TRBJ2-3; D not resolved. Germline CDR1 is DFQATT and CDR2 is SNEGSKA (reference sequence). The CDR3 is made up of 11 amino acids. Deletions cut 5 bases from V and 5 bases from J, with 8 bases between. The CDR3 loop reads CSARHRDTQYF. As DNA, the CDR3 is TGCAGTGCTCGACACCGAGATACGCAGTATTTT.

This clonotype has a count of ten or more. The V call is TRBV20-1, the J call TRBJ1-6; D is possibly TRBD1 (5 bases). Looked up from germline, CDR1 is DFQATT and CDR2 is SNEGSKA (reference sequence). With 5 bases removed from V and 10 bases from J, the gap between germline ends came to 18 bases. This CDR3 contains 14 residues. The CDR3 DNA reads TGCAGTGCTCTGGCCCCCCTCTGGGACTCACCCCTCCACTTT. Protein product: CSALAPLWDSPLHF.

This clonotype was observed a few times. The chain links TRBV7-9 to TRBJ2-5, with D possibly being TRBD2 (6 bases). Germline V gene lookup returns CDR1 SEHNR and CDR2 FQNEAQ (reference sequence). This CDR3 spans 15 amino acids. V was cut by 2 bases and J by 5 bases, with 15 bases left in between. The DNA of the CDR3 is TGTGCCAGCAGCTTATATCGTTCGGAGGGCGAGACCCAGTACTTC. Encoded protein: CASSLYRSEGETQYF.

This clonotype was counted only a few times. The J gene is TRBJ2-7, the V gene TRBV12-3 or TRBV12-4, with 11 bases fitting TRBD2. The CDR3 is 18 amino acids. Trimming took 0 bases from V and 3 from J; bases not matched to a gene: 10. CDR3 protein: CASSLAESLAGEYYEQYF. The CDR3 DNA reads TGTGCCAGCAGTTTAGCGGAGTCACTAGCGGGGGAGTACTACGAGCAGTACTTC.

This clonotype was seen many times. V is TRBV29-1 and J is TRBJ2-5; TRBD2 is a possible D gene (6 bases). Trimming removed 6 bases at V and 2 bases at J, with 13 bases between. This CDR3 has 13 residues. Germline assignment: CDR1 SQVTM and CDR2 ANQGSEA. The CDR3 sequence: CSVTGTLQETQYF. CDR3 bases: TGCAGCGTCACCGGGACTTTACAAGAGACCCAGTACTTC.

The table lists this clonotype with a few counts. The chain uses TRBV10-1 and TRBJ1-2, with no clear D. The CDR3 totals 12 residues. CDR1 WNHNN and CDR2 SYGVQD come from the germline V gene (reference sequence). V gave up 3 bases and J gave up 4 bases, with 6 bases separating them. The CDR3 sequence: CASSDWGYGYTF. The CDR3 nucleotides read TGCGCCAGCAGTGATTGGGGCTATGGCTACACCTTC.